These T cell receptor beta chains were read from a single sample in a study of blood T cell repertoires in COVID-19. Measured with immunoSEQ multiplex PCR; TCRdb has only the in-frame clones, and not every one. The table lists 70,000 to 100,000 clones, about 90% of them singletons. The specimen was peripheral blood. The origin of the receptors is a woman of 80 years or more with active or convalescent COVID-19. The CDR3 runs from the conserved cysteine through the conserved F or W. Each record gives: D gene, J gene, V gene, clone size, CDR3 protein, CDR3 DNA. The D gene is left open where the match is weak. Some rows mark clone size as missing; the rest say once, few, many or name a class of expanded clone.

>.|TRBJ1-5|TRBV7-2|.
CASALVRGSEQPQHF
TGTGCCAGCGCATTAGTTCGGGGGTCGGAGCAGCCCCAGCATTTT
>.|TRBJ2-1|TRBV29-1|.
CSVGLVTHEQFF
TGCAGCGTTGGCCTAGTGACCCATGAGCAGTTCTTC
>TRBD1|TRBJ2-3|TRBV5-5|once
CASSWGQPTDTQYF
TGTGCCAGCAGCTGGGGACAGCCCACAGATACGCAGTATTTT
>TRBD2|TRBJ2-7|TRBV6-6|.
CASSRRPADIAGNYEQYF
TGTGCCAGCAGCCGAAGGCCCGCTGATATAGCGGGGAACTACGAGCAGTACTTC
>.|TRBJ2-6|TRBV27|.
CASSLLAHSGANVLTF
TGTGCCAGCAGTTTACTGGCTCACTCTGGGGCCAACGTCCTGACTTTC
>.|TRBJ1-2|TRBV28|.
CASSRSSDYGYTF
TGTGCCAGCAGCCGGAGCTCGGACTATGGCTACACCTTC
>TRBD1|TRBJ1-4|TRBV5-1|.
CASSPDRVLDEKLFF
TGCGCCAGCAGCCCGGACAGGGTGTTGGATGAAAAACTGTTTTTT
>.|TRBJ1-2|TRBV28|.
CASSSPDSSYGYTF
TGTGCCAGCAGTTCTCCTGACAGTTCCTATGGCTACACCTTC
>.|TRBJ1-2|TRBV27|.
CASSLIPGGNYGYTF
TGTGCCAGCAGTTTAATCCCCGGGGGAAACTATGGCTACACCTTC
>.|TRBJ2-2|TRBV27|.
CASSLSMAGSGELFF
TGTGCCAGCAGTTTATCGATGGCAGGCTCCGGGGAGCTGTTTTTT
>TRBD1|TRBJ2-7|TRBV5-4|.
CASSFGTGEGDEQYF
TGTGCCAGCAGCTTTGGGACAGGGGAGGGTGACGAGCAGTACTTC
>.|TRBJ1-4|TRBV27|.
CASSTNNEKLFF
TGTGCCAGCAGCACTAATAATGAAAAACTGTTTTTT
>.|TRBJ1-5|TRBV24-1|.
CATADSNNQPQHF
TGTGCCACGGCGGACAGCAACAATCAGCCCCAGCATTTT
>.|TRBJ1-2|TRBV7-9|.
CASSPDLLVVANYGYTF
TGTGCCAGCAGCCCCGATCTTCTTGTAGTAGCTAACTATGGCTACACCTTC
>TRBD2|TRBJ2-3|TRBV6-6|.
CASQRELIDTQYF
TGTGCCAGTCAGCGGGAGTTAATAGATACGCAGTATTTT
>.|TRBJ2-2|TRBV19|.
CASRTGQNTGELFF
TGTGCCAGTAGGACGGGACAGAACACCGGGGAGCTGTTTTTT
>.|TRBJ2-1|TRBV11-2|.
CASSLDRVSQWDEQFF
TGTGCCAGCAGCTTAGACAGGGTATCCCAATGGGATGAGCAGTTCTTC
>.|TRBJ2-2|TRBV9|.
CASSPRWTYNTGELFF
TGTGCCAGCAGCCCCAGATGGACATACAACACCGGGGAGCTGTTTTTT
>TRBD1|TRBJ1-2|TRBV14|.
CASSQVSGGVYGYTF
TGTGCCAGCAGCCAAGTATCAGGGGGCGTCTATGGCTACACCTTC
>TRBD1|TRBJ2-2|TRBV7-2|once
CASSSRTGYTGELFF
TGTGCCAGCAGCTCCAGGACAGGATACACCGGGGAGCTGTTTTTT
>.|TRBJ2-3|TRBV28|.
CASSLVGRDSTQYF
TGTGCCAGCAGTTTAGTAGGGCGGGACAGTACGCAGTATTTT
>.|TRBJ1-2|TRBV5-5|once
CASSLPEYGYTF
TGTGCCAGCAGCTTGCCGGAGTATGGCTACACCTTC
>TRBD2|TRBJ2-7|TRBV7-9|.
CASSNGLAATYEQYF
TGTGCCAGCAGCAACGGACTAGCGGCGACCTACGAGCAGTACTTC
>TRBD2|TRBJ2-1|TRBV4-1|.
CASSTSSRAGGSDEQFF
TGCGCCAGCAGTACAAGTAGTCGAGCGGGAGGATCGGATGAGCAGTTCTTC
>TRBD2|TRBJ2-5|TRBV7-2|.
CATMPGLGKETQYF
TGTGCCACAATGCCGGGACTAGGAAAAGAGACCCAGTACTTC
>TRBD1|TRBJ1-5|TRBV27|.
CASSLFGPAGGRRGEPQHF
TGTGCCAGCAGTTTATTTGGTCCGGCAGGGGGCAGAAGGGGGGAGCCCCAGCATTTT
>TRBD2|TRBJ2-7|TRBV11-2|once
CASSLQGNSGRREQYF
TGTGCCAGCAGCTTACAAGGTAATAGCGGGAGACGCGAGCAGTACTTC
>TRBD1|TRBJ1-3|TRBV9|.
CASSVLGTDSGNTIYF
TGTGCCAGCAGCGTATTAGGGACAGACTCTGGAAACACCATATATTTT
>TRBD1|TRBJ2-1|TRBV29-1|.
CSVTDRGAYNEQFF
TGCAGCGTTACGGACAGGGGTGCCTACAATGAGCAGTTCTTC
>TRBD1|TRBJ1-3|TRBV19|.
CASSPRGTGSGNTIYF
TGTGCCAGTAGTCCGCGCGGGACAGGGTCTGGAAACACCATATATTTT
>TRBD1|TRBJ1-3|TRBV5-1|.
CASSLTLGQGIAGNTIYF
TGCGCCAGCAGCTTGACACTCGGACAGGGTATCGCTGGAAACACCATATATTTT
>TRBD2|TRBJ2-3|TRBV4-3|.
CASSQEAGGYADTQYF
TGCGCCAGCAGCCAAGAAGCGGGAGGGTACGCAGATACGCAGTATTTT
>.|TRBJ2-1|TRBV28|.
CASRDSSYNEQFF
TGTGCCAGCAGGGACAGCTCCTACAATGAGCAGTTCTTC
>.|TRBJ2-1|TRBV11-2|.
CASRETRDEQFF
TGTGCCAGCAGGGAAACTAGGGATGAGCAGTTCTTC
>.|TRBJ2-5|TRBV5-1|.
CASSLSWAAQETQYF
TGCGCCAGCAGCTTGTCTTGGGCAGCTCAAGAGACCCAGTACTTC
>TRBD1|TRBJ1-2|TRBV18|.
CASSPSTGALNYGYTF
TGTGCCAGCTCACCTTCGACAGGGGCGCTAAACTATGGCTACACCTTC
>.|TRBJ2-7|TRBV3-1/TRBV3-2|.
CASSQNTFEQYF
TGTGCCAGCAGCCAGAATACTTTCGAGCAGTACTTC
>.|TRBJ2-2|TRBV19|.
CASSMGALNTGELFF
TGTGCCAGTAGTATGGGGGCGTTGAACACCGGGGAGCTGTTTTTT
>TRBD1|TRBJ2-2|TRBV5-4|.
CASSAGQDTGELFF
TGTGCCAGCAGCGCCGGACAGGACACCGGGGAGCTGTTTTTT
>TRBD1|TRBJ2-7|TRBV6-2/TRBV6-3|.
CASSYSGTGTFEQYF
TGTGCCAGCAGTTACTCTGGGACAGGGACCTTCGAGCAGTACTTC
>TRBD2|TRBJ2-2|TRBV29-1|.
CSVRTSGHTGELFF
TGCAGCGTTAGGACTAGCGGACACACCGGGGAGCTGTTTTTT
>.|TRBJ2-7|TRBV5-5|.
CASSWESRQYYEQYF
TGTGCCAGCAGCTGGGAAAGTCGACAGTACTACGAGCAGTACTTC
>.|TRBJ2-7|TRBV4-3|.
CASSQRRDYEQYF
TGCGCCAGCAGCCAACGCCGGGACTACGAGCAGTACTTC
>TRBD2|TRBJ2-7|TRBV5-1|.
CASSRDYGYEQYF
TGCGCCAGCAGCCGGGACTACGGCTACGAGCAGTACTTC
>TRBD2|TRBJ2-1|TRBV6-4|.
CASSQRESNEQFF
TGTGCCAGCTCGCAGCGGGAGAGCAATGAGCAGTTCTTC
>.|TRBJ1-2|TRBV29-1|.
CSVARGGGYTF
TGCAGCGTTGCTCGCGGTGGTGGCTACACCTTC
>.|TRBJ2-1|TRBV9|.
CASSPLPDFYNEQFF
TGTGCCAGCAGCCCCCTCCCTGACTTCTACAATGAGCAGTTCTTC
>TRBD2|TRBJ2-1|TRBV19|.
CASSQVAGNFQFF
TGTGCCAGTAGTCAGGTAGCGGGAAATTTTCAGTTCTTC
>.|TRBJ1-4|TRBV28|.
CASSLPGGGVKLFF
TGTGCCAGCAGTTTGCCCGGGGGAGGCGTAAAACTGTTTTTT
>TRBD1|TRBJ1-5|TRBV6-5|.
CASSYYVEGAVQPQHF
TGTGCCAGCAGTTACTACGTGGAGGGGGCAGTTCAGCCCCAGCATTTT
>TRBD1|TRBJ2-7|TRBV28|.
CASIRDRGSSYEQYF
TGTGCCAGCATTAGGGACAGGGGAAGCTCCTACGAGCAGTACTTC
>.|TRBJ1-4|TRBV19|.
CASRKGALSNEKLFF
TGTGCCAGTCGAAAAGGGGCGCTCTCTAATGAAAAACTGTTTTTT
>TRBD1|TRBJ2-7|TRBV7-2|.
CASSPGTGGVEQYF
TGTGCCAGCAGCCCTGGGACAGGGGGTGTCGAGCAGTACTTC
>TRBD2|TRBJ2-1|TRBV6-6|few
CASRQGLAGGDEQFF
TGTGCCAGCAGACAGGGACTAGCGGGAGGGGATGAGCAGTTCTTC
>.|TRBJ2-7|TRBV5-1|.
CASSLGFSGPYEQYF
TGCGCCAGCAGCTTGGGATTTAGCGGCCCCTACGAGCAGTACTTC
>.|TRBJ1-5|TRBV6-1|.
CASSEEGWPNQPQHF
TGTGCCAGCAGTGAGGAGGGTTGGCCAAATCAGCCCCAGCATTTT
>.|TRBJ2-7|TRBV7-8|once
CASSLGGLRAYEQYF
TGTGCCAGCAGCTTAGGGGGGCTTAGGGCCTACGAGCAGTACTTC
>.|TRBJ2-7|TRBV3-1/TRBV3-2|.
CASSLVGYEQYF
TGTGCCAGCAGCCTAGTCGGCTACGAGCAGTACTTC
>TRBD2|TRBJ2-1|TRBV6-1|.
CASSEYGSGTLYNEQFF
TGTGCCAGCAGTGAATATGGTAGCGGGACCCTCTACAATGAGCAGTTCTTC